The next 10 T cell receptor beta chains were all read from a single sample in a study of PD-L1 blockade in urothelial cancer. Libraries were prepared by immunoSEQ multiplex PCR; TCRdb keeps only in-frame clonotypes and omits some of them. The sample holds 95,000 or so clones, around 86% seen once. Sample time point: pretreatment peripheral blood. This specimen consisted of PBMCs, obtained around atezolizumab (anti-PD-L1) treatment. The receptor set was obtained from a man aged 55 to 70 with urothelial cancer.

J is TRBJ2-6 and V is TRBV5-6; perhaps TRBD1 as D (9 bases). In germline, CDR1 is SGHDT, CDR2 YYEEEE. The CDR3 contains 19 residues. Deletions cut 6 bases from V and 2 bases from J, with 24 bases between. CDR3 in amino acids: CASTRVAGQGFTGANVLTF. In nucleotides, the CDR3 is TGTGCCAGCACCCGGGTAGCGGGACAGGGTTTTACTGGGGCCAACGTCCTGACTTTC.

This chain links TRBV11-2 with TRBJ2-3, with a tentative D call TRBD2 (6 bases). V lost 1 base and J 0 bases, leaving 8 bases between the germline ends. This CDR3 contains 15 residues. Germline lookup yields CDR1 SGHAT and CDR2 FQNNGV. The CDR3 sequence: CASSLAGVSTDTQYF. The CDR3 nucleotides read TGTGCCAGCAGCTTAGCGGGGGTTAGCACAGATACGCAGTATTTT.

The V gene is TRBV11-2, the J gene TRBJ2-1, with D possibly being TRBD2 (5 bases). The germline gives CDR1 SGHAT, CDR2 FQNNGV. This CDR3 comprises 13 residues. The germline V and J ends were trimmed by 5 bases and 7 bases, with 12 bases remaining between them. DNA for the CDR3: TGTGCCAGCAGCCGCCCGGACTTGAATGAGCAGTTCTTC. Amino acids: CASSRPDLNEQFF.

This clone occurred many times. In nucleotides, the CDR3 is TGTGCCAGTAGTCAACTAACAGGGGCCGGTGAGCAGTTCTTC. Translating gives CASSQLTGAGEQFF. This rearrangement joins TRBV19 to TRBJ2-1; TRBD1 agrees at 7 bases. After removal of 5 bases from V and 9 bases from J, the junction contained 10 bases not matched to a gene. Germline CDR1 and CDR2: LNHDA and SQIVND (reference sequence). This CDR3 has 14 residues.

This chain connects TRBV2 to TRBJ1-4; a weak D match, TRBD1 (5 bases). Germline assignment: CDR1 SNHLY and CDR2 FYNNEI. This CDR3 region has 13 residues. Trimming pared 6 bases from V and 7 bases from J, leaving 12 bases between. CDR3 amino acids: CASRVGQSEKLFF. CDR3 nucleotides: TGTGCCAGCAGGGTGGGGCAGAGTGAAAAACTGTTTTTT.

The chain is built from TRBV6-5 and TRBJ1-4, with 10 nucleotides matching TRBD1. V dropped 6 bases and J dropped 7; count of bases not matched to a gene: 2. Germline loops: CDR1 MNHEY, CDR2 SVGAGI. The CDR3 totals 13 residues. The CDR3 DNA sequence: TGTGCCAGCAGGAGGACAGGGGGTGAAAAACTGTTTTTT. Amino acid sequence: CASRRTGGEKLFF.

V usage is TRBV28 and J usage is TRBJ2-3; 8 nucleotides agree with TRBD1. J gave up 2 bases and V 6 bases, and 10 bases lay outside the gene matches. The CDR3 spans 16 residues. Germline V gives CDR1 MDHEN, CDR2 SYDVKM. The CDR3 region is CASSSPGGAYTDTQYF. The CDR3 nucleotides read TGTGCCAGCAGCTCTCCAGGGGGCGCCTACACAGATACGCAGTATTTT.

The rearrangement links TRBV4-3 to TRBJ1-2, with TRBD1 matching over 8 bases. Germline V gene sequence: CDR1 LGHNA, CDR2 YSLEER. Trimming removed 0 bases from V and 6 bases from J; junction bases left unmatched: 9. This CDR3 is built from 16 residues. The CDR3 DNA sequence: TGCGCCAGCAGCCAAGATTTGGCAGGGGGCTTTGATGGCTACACCTTC. As protein: CASSQDLAGGFDGYTF.

V usage is TRBV5-6 and J usage is TRBJ2-2, with D perhaps TRBD1 (6 bases). The V gene lost 5 bases and the J gene lost 5 bases, with 19 bases spanning the gap. The CDR3 spans 16 residues. Germline V CDR1 and CDR2: SGHDT, YYEEEE. This CDR3 is CASSPWTATATGELFF. CDR3 in DNA: TGTGCCAGCAGTCCTTGGACAGCGACAGCGACCGGGGAGCTGTTTTTT.

The V gene is TRBV5-1, the J gene TRBJ2-3, with TRBD2 matching over 11 bases. The trim removed 3 bases at V and 3 bases at J, leaving 9 bases unmatched. Germline-derived CDR1 and CDR2 are SGHRS and YFSETQ. The CDR3 sequence is 17 residues long. DNA of the CDR3: TGCGCCAGCAGCTCCATTAGCGGGGGGGCCGGAACAGATACGCAGTATTTT. It yields the protein CASSSISGGAGTDTQYF.